The 30 T cell receptor beta chains below all came from one sample that was sequenced in a study of cytomegalovirus exposure and HLA in healthy donors listed by TCRdb under 2017. The library relied on the immunoSEQ multiplex PCR assay. For the multiplex PCR, a mixture combining 60 forward primers for TCR Vbeta segments and 13 reverse primers for TCR Jbeta segments was used. Here the immuneACCESS table is served through TCRdb, limited to in-frame sequences with V and J called. Missing clones are a known gap in these copies; in checked studies unresolved V genes cover under half, and the rest lacks a known reason. Recorded for this sample are roughly 240,000 clones; around 80% of them occurred a single time. The ten biggest clones cover about 0.5% of the sample. Sequenced: PBMCs. The receptor source for this set is a boy aged 5-17 years in good health and CMV-seronegative.

The chain couples TRBV7-6 to TRBJ2-1; D is ambiguous. Germline V CDR1 and CDR2: SGHVS, FNYEAQ. The CDR3 contains 14 residues. The V gene lost 5 bases and the J gene lost 0 bases, with 8 bases spanning the gap. The CDR3 region is CASSPGVSYNEQFF. The CDR3, as DNA: TGTGCCAGCAGCCCCGGTGTCTCCTACAATGAGCAGTTCTTC.

This clone appeared once. The chain links TRBV19 to TRBJ2-7; D is possibly TRBD2 (5 bases). Trimming took 1 base from V and 1 from J, leaving 14 bases between them. CDR3 length equals 16 residues. In germline, CDR1 is LNHDA, CDR2 SQIVND (reference sequence). The chain's CDR3 is CASSIVSGWGSYEQYF. For the CDR3, the DNA is TGTGCCAGTAGTATAGTATCGGGGTGGGGTTCCTACGAGCAGTACTTC.

This clone appeared a single time. Distinct nucleotide sequences in the sample also encode this CDR3. This chain connects TRBV2 to TRBJ1-5, with D possibly being TRBD1 (5 bases). Germline assignment: CDR1 SNHLY and CDR2 FYNNEI. V lost 3 bases and J lost 2, with 5 bases in between. The CDR3 runs 13 residues. This CDR3 reads CASSDRGNQPQHF. CDR3 sequence (DNA): TGTGCCAGCAGTGACAGGGGCAATCAGCCCCAGCATTTT.

This sequence joins TRBV9 and TRBJ2-3, with a possible D match to TRBD2 (6 bases). The CDR3 contains 15 residues. V was pared by 0 bases and J by 4 bases, with 12 bases between. Germline V gene data show CDR1 as SGDLS and CDR2 as YYNGEE. The CDR3 region is CASSVVSGFADTQYF. In DNA, the CDR3 is TGTGCCAGCAGCGTAGTGAGCGGGTTCGCAGATACGCAGTATTTT.

This sequence joins TRBV18 and TRBJ1-5; D unresolved. The V and J ends lost 4 bases and 5 bases respectively, with 12 bases between them. CDR3 length equals 14 residues. Germline CDR1 and CDR2: KGHSH and LQKENI. The CDR3 DNA reads as TGTGCCAGCTCACGCCGGGGAGACTATCAGCCCCAGCATTTT. It codes for CASSRRGDYQPQHF.

In the case of this clone: In the same sample, other DNA sequences code for this CDR3. J is TRBJ1-1 and V is TRBV4-1; D possibly corresponds to TRBD1 (5 bases). Trimming pared 3 bases from V and 4 bases from J, leaving 12 bases between. This CDR3 has 14 amino acids. CDR1 and CDR2 from the germline V gene are MGHRA and YSYEKL. CDR3 nucleotide sequence: TGCGCCAGCAGCCACGGGGGGGGAGGCACTGAAGCTTTCTTT. It specifies CASSHGGGGTEAFF.

V is TRBV7-9 and J is TRBJ1-6; a possible D gene is TRBD1 (6 bases). Germline assignment: CDR1 SEHNR and CDR2 FQNEAQ (reference sequence). V was clipped by 6 bases and J by 7 bases, with 13 bases between them. The CDR3 is 14 amino acids. The CDR3: CASSSQGRNSPLHF. CDR3 sequence (DNA): TGTGCCAGCAGTTCACAGGGTCGGAATTCACCCCTCCACTTT.

The J gene is TRBJ2-1, the V gene TRBV10-1, with 8 bases matching TRBD2. Germline values: CDR1 WNHNN, CDR2 SYGVQD (reference sequence). CDR3 length: 15 amino acids. The V gene end was trimmed by 2 bases and the J gene end by 4 bases; junction bases not matched to a gene: 4. CDR3: CASSESGGQYNEQFF. The CDR3, as DNA: TGCGCCAGCAGTGAGAGCGGGGGTCAATACAATGAGCAGTTCTTC.

The chain links TRBV5-1 to TRBJ1-2, with 11 bases matching TRBD1. This CDR3 comprises 15 residues. The junction had 8 bases not matched to a gene; V was cut back by 2 bases and J by 8 bases. Germline values: CDR1 SGHRS, CDR2 YFSETQ. CDR3 coding DNA: TGCGCCAGCAGCTTTAGCGGACAGGGGGCGTCCGGCTACACCTTC. It translates to CASSFSGQGASGYTF.

The rearrangement joins TRBV5-1 to TRBJ2-3; D is unresolved. V was pared by 0 bases and J by 6 bases, with 14 bases between. Germline values: CDR1 SGHRS, CDR2 YFSETQ. The CDR3 is made up of 15 amino acids. The CDR3 DNA reads as TGCGCCAGCAGCTTGGATTTAAAGCGTGATGATACGCAGTATTTT. Its protein product is CASSLDLKRDDTQYF.

The rearrangement links TRBV5-4 to TRBJ1-1, with D hard to call. The CDR3 is made up of 15 amino acids. Germline V gives CDR1 SGHNT, CDR2 YYREEE (reference sequence). The V end lost 0 bases, the J end lost 1 base, and 10 bases lay between the germline ends. CDR3 in amino acids: CASSLGFPGNTEAFF. The CDR3 region has the DNA TGTGCCAGCAGCTTGGGGTTTCCAGGGAACACTGAAGCTTTCTTT.

This chain joins TRBV6-1 and TRBJ1-2; tentative D call: TRBD1 (5 bases). Between the trimmed V and J ends, which lost 5 bases and 2 bases, there was a span of 9 bases. The CDR3 runs 13 residues. Germline V CDR1 and CDR2: MNHNS, SASEGT. The CDR3 is CASSSGGNYGYTF. The CDR3 DNA is TGTGCCAGCAGTTCGGGGGGAAACTATGGCTACACCTTC.

The gene calls are TRBV5-4 and TRBJ2-5, with a possible D match to TRBD2 (6 bases). With 6 bases removed from V and 3 bases from J, the gap between germline ends came to 12 bases. The CDR3 runs to 13 residues. The germline V gene encodes CDR1 SGHNT and CDR2 YYREEE (reference sequence). For the CDR3, the DNA is TGTGCCAGCACAAGCGGAGGGAAAGAGACCCAGTACTTC. Translating it yields CASTSGGKETQYF.

This clone has only a few counts. This chain links TRBV6-6 with TRBJ2-1, with D perhaps TRBD2 (5 bases). The CDR3 is 16 amino acids. Germline assignment: CDR1 MNHNY and CDR2 SVGAGI (reference sequence). V shed 10 bases and J shed 5 bases, with 24 bases lying between them. CDR3 nucleotide sequence: TGTGCCACTGGCATTTATGGGAGCAGGAGAAACAATGAGCAGTTCTTC. It is translated as CATGIYGSRRNNEQFF.

The chain joins TRBV5-4 to TRBJ2-3; D may be TRBD1 (6 bases). V gave up 0 bases and J gave up 0 bases, with 11 bases separating them. The CDR3 loop spans 16 amino acids. Per germline, CDR1 SGHNT and CDR2 YYREEE (reference sequence). CDR3 in amino acids: CASSLEVGASTDTQYF. CDR3 coding DNA: TGTGCCAGCAGCTTGGAGGTGGGGGCTAGCACAGATACGCAGTATTTT.

The V call is TRBV18, the J call TRBJ2-2, with unresolved D. V lost 8 bases, J lost 8 bases, and 9 bases lay in between. In germline, CDR1 is KGHSH, CDR2 LQKENI. There are 11 residues in the CDR3. The CDR3: CASNQAGELFF. The CDR3 nucleotides are TGTGCCAGCAACCAAGCGGGGGAGCTGTTTTTT.

The rearrangement joins TRBV10-3 to TRBJ2-1; no firm D call. The germline gives CDR1 ENHRY, CDR2 SYGVKD. The V and J ends lost 7 bases and 4 bases respectively, with 5 bases between them. The CDR3 runs 11 residues. The CDR3 DNA is TGTGCCATCATGGCATACAATGAGCAGTTCTTC. Its protein is CAIMAYNEQFF.

This chain links TRBV5-1 with TRBJ2-7; possible D gene TRBD2, 7 bases. CDR1 is SGHRS, CDR2 YFSETQ, per germline. There are 14 residues in the CDR3. Trimming took off 5 bases at V and 3 bases at J, with 15 bases between the two ends. This CDR3 reads CASSQSGGVYEQYF. The CDR3 nucleotides read TGCGCCAGCAGTCAGTCGGGGGGCGTCTACGAGCAGTACTTC.

The chain is built from TRBV19 and TRBJ1-5; D gene ambiguous. Germline-derived CDR1 and CDR2 are LNHDA and SQIVND (reference sequence). CDR3 size: 14 residues. Trimming cost V 6 bases and J 0 bases, with 9 bases left between them. The CDR3 region is CASSKIYSNQPQHF. The CDR3 DNA reads TGTGCCAGTAGCAAGATCTATAGCAATCAGCCCCAGCATTTT.

The chain carries TRBV15 and TRBJ2-7, with D uncertain. CDR1 is LNHNV, CDR2 YYDKDF, per germline (reference sequence). This CDR3 contains 15 residues. Trimming removed 1 base from V and 0 bases from J, with 10 bases in between. CDR3 protein: CATSRVRGLSYEQYF. The CDR3 region has the DNA TGTGCCACCAGCAGAGTTCGAGGCCTCTCCTACGAGCAGTACTTC.

This chain connects TRBV5-4 to TRBJ2-3; no definite D call. Per germline, CDR1 SGHNT and CDR2 YYREEE (reference sequence). V gave up 3 bases and J gave up 5 bases, with 7 bases separating them. The CDR3 runs to 12 residues. The CDR3 DNA follows: TGTGCCAGCAGCTCTCCGTTAGATACGCAGTATTTT. Protein: CASSSPLDTQYF.

The chain has TRBV7-9 and TRBJ2-1, with 7 bases fitting TRBD1. There are 14 residues in the CDR3. Losses at the gene ends were 4 bases for V and 6 bases for J; bases not matched to a gene: 6. The germline gives CDR1 SEHNR, CDR2 FQNEAQ (reference sequence). CDR3 coding DNA: TGTGCCAGCAGCTCTATAGGGACAGCCAATGAGCAGTTCTTC. Its protein product is CASSSIGTANEQFF. The variable domain in full, completed from reference TRBV7-9 and TRBJ2-1, reads DTGVSQNPRHKITKRGQNVTFRCDPISEHNRLYWYRQTLGQGPEFLTYFQNEAQLEKSRLLSDRFSAERPKGSFSTLEIQRTEQGDSAMYLCASSSIGTANEQFFGPGTRLTVL.

The rearrangement links TRBV2 to TRBJ1-2; a weak D match, TRBD1 (6 bases). The germline V gene encodes CDR1 SNHLY and CDR2 FYNNEI. The CDR3 consists of 11 residues. V lost 6 bases and J 8 bases, leaving 10 bases between the germline ends. CDR3 amino acids: CASSLGQGYTF. For the CDR3, the DNA is TGTGCCAGCAGCCTCGGACAGGGCTACACCTTC.

The rearrangement links TRBV5-3 to TRBJ1-4; 10 nucleotides agree with TRBD1. TRBV5-3 is an ORF, with its function uncertain. This CDR3 is built from 15 residues. The V segment lost 7 bases and the J segment 8 bases; nucleotides outside the gene matches: 11. CDR3 DNA: TGTGCCAGACCCCAACGACAGGGGGCAGGGGAAAAACTGTTTTTT. This encodes CARPQRQGAGEKLFF.

This sequence joins TRBV25-1 and TRBJ2-7, with 12 positions matching TRBD1. This CDR3 has 16 amino acids. From germline, CDR1 is MGHDK and CDR2 SYGVNS. V was clipped by 4 bases and J by 6 bases; unmatched bases: 10. DNA for the CDR3: TGTGCCAGCAGTGGGACGACCGGGACAGGGGGCCGCGAGCAGTACTTC. It is translated as CASSGTTGTGGREQYF.

The chain recombines TRBV5-6 with TRBJ2-7; D is uncertain. Germline CDR1 SGHDT, CDR2 YYEEEE. Trimming pared 2 bases from V and 3 bases from J, leaving 6 bases between. This CDR3 is 12 amino acids long. CDR3 sequence reads: CASSFSLYEQYF. CDR3 bases: TGTGCCAGCAGCTTTTCCCTCTACGAGCAGTACTTC.

In DNA form, the CDR3 reads TGTGCCAGCAGCCTGACGGGGGGGCTGCGGAAAAAACTGTTTTTT. This gives the protein CASSLTGGLRKKLFF. V gene TRBV16 combines with J gene TRBJ1-4; D possibly corresponds to TRBD1 (6 bases). This CDR3 spans 15 amino acids. The V gene lost 4 bases and the J gene lost 9 bases, with 18 bases spanning the gap. CDR1 KGHSY and CDR2 FQNENV come from the germline V gene. Full variable domain (missing parts from reference TRBV16 and TRBJ1-4): GEEVAQTPKHLVRGEGQKAKLYCAPIKGHSYVFWYQQVLKNEFKFLISFQNENVFDETGMPKERFSAKCLPNSPCSLEIQATKLEDSAVYFCASSLTGGLRKKLFFGSGTQLSVL.

V and J are TRBV6-5 and TRBJ1-4; D is perhaps TRBD1 (5 bases). This CDR3 is 14 amino acids long. CDR1 MNHEY and CDR2 SVGAGI come from the germline V gene. Trimming cost V 2 bases and J 3 bases, with 7 bases left between them. This CDR3 is CASSYRGSNEKLFF. The DNA for the CDR3 is TGTGCCAGCAGTTACAGGGGTTCTAATGAAAAACTGTTTTTT.

The gene calls are TRBV5-1 and TRBJ2-7; a weak D match, TRBD1 (5 bases). Per germline, CDR1 SGHRS and CDR2 YFSETQ. Trimming removed 4 bases at V and 1 base at J, with 15 bases between. The CDR3 has 15 amino acids. Here the CDR3 reads CASSNTGRPSYEQYF. As DNA, the CDR3 is TGCGCCAGCAGCAATACAGGTCGCCCGTCCTACGAGCAGTACTTC.

J is TRBJ2-5 and V is TRBV30; D is possibly TRBD1 (6 bases). In germline, CDR1 is GTSNPN, CDR2 SVGIG (reference sequence). V was clipped by 0 bases and J by 5 bases, with 10 bases between them. The CDR3 loop spans 13 amino acids. Written as DNA, the CDR3 is TGTGCCTGGAGTGTAGCAGGGGCCGAGACCCAGTACTTC. It translates to CAWSVAGAETQYF.